Presented here are 22 T cell receptor beta chains from one specimen sequenced in a study of blood T cell repertoires in COVID-19 (dated by TCRdb to about 2020). Library prep was done by the immunoSEQ multiplex PCR assay. As stored in TCRdb, this immuneACCESS dataset retains in-frame rearrangements with V and J assigned. A fraction of the clones does not appear; measured against another copy, unresolved V genes explain less than half of the discrepancy, and the remainder lacks a known reason. The sample table records more than 250,000 clones; 90% of these occur just once. Approximately 1.5% of the sample is taken by the ten largest. What was sequenced was PBMCs or T cells enriched from blood (not recorded which). These TCRs come from a young woman with acute COVID-19.

The chain carries TRBV27 and TRBJ2-3, with D hard to call. Germline lookup yields CDR1 MNHEY and CDR2 SMNVEV (reference sequence). Deletions cut 7 bases from V and 8 bases from J, with 13 bases between. The CDR3 is 12 amino acids. The chain's CDR3 is CASNSGRGTQYF. The CDR3 region has the DNA TGTGCCAGCAACTCCGGCCGAGGTACGCAGTATTTT.

This rearrangement joins TRBV6-5 to TRBJ2-1, with a weak D call TRBD2 (6 bases). Germline V gene sequence: CDR1 MNHEY, CDR2 SVGAGI. This CDR3 comprises 14 residues. The V end was cut by 3 bases, the J end by 8 bases, with 14 bases between. Here the CDR3 DNA reads TGTGCCAGCAGTTATGTTAGGGAGGAGTATGAGCAGTTCTTC. Translating gives CASSYVREEYEQFF.

This rearrangement joins TRBV5-1 to TRBJ2-5; the match to TRBD2 covers 9 bases. The CDR3 contains 15 residues. With V trimmed by 3 bases and J by 2 bases, 5 bases remained unmatched. From germline, CDR1 is SGHRS and CDR2 YFSETQ. The CDR3 protein is CASSWPTSGQETQYF. The CDR3 bases are TGCGCCAGCAGCTGGCCGACTAGCGGACAAGAGACCCAGTACTTC.

This chain uses TRBV6-7 with TRBJ2-3; D is ambiguous. TRBV6-7 is labeled an ORF, and its function is uncertain. Trimming shortened V by 8 bases and J by 4 bases, and 4 bases separated the two germline ends. The CDR3 covers 10 residues. CDR3 loop: CASAPDTQYF. CDR3 DNA: TGTGCCAGCGCGCCAGATACGCAGTATTTT.

The V and J genes are TRBV30 and TRBJ1-3; TRBD1 matches 9 bases. Germline CDR1 reads GTSNPN; CDR2 reads SVGIG (reference sequence). The CDR3 has 15 amino acids. The V gene end was trimmed by 7 bases and the J gene end by 2 bases; junction bases not matched to a gene: 9. This CDR3 is CASSSGTGPGNTIYF. The CDR3 coding sequence is TGTGCCTCATCATCCGGGACAGGGCCTGGAAACACCATATATTTT. Combining the CDR3 with reference TRBV30 and TRBJ1-3 gives the whole variable domain SQTIHQWPATLVQPVGSPLSLECTVEGTSNPNLYWYRQAAGRGLQLLFYSVGIGQISSEVPQNLSASRPQDRQFILSSKKLLLSDSGFYLCASSSGTGPGNTIYFGEGSWLTVV.

The gene calls are TRBV7-9 and TRBJ1-1; D perhaps matches TRBD1 (6 bases). Germline CDR1 is SEHNR and CDR2 is FQNEAQ (reference sequence). Trimming took 4 bases from V and 3 from J, leaving 12 bases between them. The CDR3 extends over 14 amino acids. CDR3 DNA: TGTGCCAGCAGCTGGAAACAGGGACACACTGAAGCTTTCTTT. Translating gives CASSWKQGHTEAFF.

This sequence joins TRBV3-1 (or the pseudogene TRBV3-2) and TRBJ2-5, with 7 positions matching TRBD2. Germline values: CDR1 LGHDT, CDR2 YNNKEL (reference sequence). V trimming: 4 bases; J trimming: 4 bases; junction bases outside the gene matches: 12. CDR3 length equals 16 residues. CDR3 in amino acids: CASSPSEGLPRETQYF. The CDR3 DNA reads TGTGCCAGCAGCCCATCAGAGGGACTACCAAGAGAGACCCAGTACTTC.

Only a few counts were recorded for this clone. The V gene is TRBV7-6, the J gene TRBJ1-1; the D is unclear. This CDR3 has 14 residues. Germline V gene data show CDR1 as SGHVS and CDR2 as FNYEAQ. Trimming took off 0 bases at V and 4 bases at J, with 9 bases between the two ends. The CDR3 nucleotides are TGTGCCAGCAGCTTAGCCGGAGGTGGCACTGAAGCTTTCTTT. As protein: CASSLAGGGTEAFF.

The chain has TRBV28 and TRBJ1-5, with 7 bases matching TRBD1. The CDR3 length is 16 residues. Germline CDR1 and CDR2: MDHEN and SYDVKM. Trimming took 8 bases from V and 4 from J; bases not matched to a gene: 14. The CDR3 region has the DNA TGTGCCAGCCGTGGACAGGCCAAACCGAAGAATCAGCCCCAGCATTTT. This encodes CASRGQAKPKNQPQHF.

The chain couples TRBV5-1 to TRBJ2-1; a weak D match, TRBD2 (5 bases). V lost 4 bases and J lost 4, with 15 bases in between. The CDR3 runs to 15 residues. CDR1 and CDR2 from the germline V gene are SGHRS and YFSETQ. In DNA, the CDR3 is TGCGCCAGCAGCCGAAGCGGAGCTATTTACAATGAGCAGTTCTTC. Translated: CASSRSGAIYNEQFF. The full variable domain, its missing parts supplied by reference TRBV5-1 and TRBJ2-1, is KAGVTQTPRYLIKTRGQQVTLSCSPISGHRSVSWYQQTPGQGLQFLFEYFSETQRNKGNFPGRFSGRQFSNSRSEMNVSTLELGDSALYLCASSRSGAIYNEQFFGPGTRLTVL.

CDR3 nucleotide sequence: TGCAGCGTAATACTACAGGGGCTCACAGATACGCAGTATTTT. Translation: CSVILQGLTDTQYF. The chain carries TRBV29-1 and TRBJ2-3; 7 nucleotides agree with TRBD1. V shed 6 bases, J shed 2 bases, and the junction held 8 bases outside the gene matches. The germline V gene has CDR1 SQVTM and CDR2 ANQGSEA. The CDR3 contains 14 residues.

The V and J genes are TRBV10-1 and TRBJ2-7; no reliable D call. V lost 8 bases, J lost 2 bases, and 10 bases lay in between. The CDR3 is 12 amino acids. Looked up from germline, CDR1 is WNHNN and CDR2 is SYGVQD (reference sequence). CDR3 protein: CASAASTYEQYF. Here the CDR3 DNA reads TGCGCCAGCGCCGCGTCCACCTACGAGCAGTACTTC.

The chain carries TRBV5-1 and TRBJ2-5; D is possibly TRBD2 (5 bases). This CDR3 spans 14 amino acids. V gave up 0 bases and J gave up 3 bases, with 9 bases separating them. Germline CDR1 reads SGHRS; CDR2 reads YFSETQ. CDR3 bases: TGCGCCAGCAGCTTGGCCGGGAAAGAAGAGACCCAGTACTTC. This codes for CASSLAGKEETQYF.

The chain couples TRBV24-1 to TRBJ2-1; 10 nucleotides align to TRBD2. The CDR3 is 14 amino acids. With 4 bases clipped from V and 10 bases from J, the junction kept 6 bases outside the gene matches. Germline CDR1 and CDR2: KGHDR and SFDVKD. The CDR3 DNA reads as TGTGCCACCAGTGACCCGGGACTAGCGTGGGAGCAGTTCTTC. Its translation: CATSDPGLAWEQFF.

This clone was observed a handful of times. The chain combines TRBV7-2 with TRBJ1-2, with 7 bases identical to TRBD1. Trimming took 4 bases from V and 7 from J; bases not matched to a gene: 3. Looked up from germline, CDR1 is SGHTA and CDR2 is FQGNSA. The CDR3 runs 12 residues. CDR3 amino acids: CASSSDRFGYTF. The CDR3 coding sequence is TGTGCCAGCAGCTCGGACAGGTTTGGCTACACCTTC.

The chain couples TRBV19 to TRBJ1-5; maybe TRBD1 (5 bases). Germline CDR1 reads LNHDA; CDR2 reads SQIVND (reference sequence). Between the trimmed V and J ends, which lost 3 bases and 0 bases, there was a span of 21 bases. The CDR3 contains 19 residues. CDR3 amino acids: CASSIGRVKASYSNQPQHF. The CDR3 coding sequence is TGTGCCAGTAGTATTGGCAGGGTGAAAGCGTCGTATAGCAATCAGCCCCAGCATTTT.

DNA of the CDR3: TGTGCCAGCACCGGGGGAGGGACTAACACTGAAGCTTTCTTT. Amino acids: CASTGGGTNTEAFF. The rearrangement links TRBV7-9 to TRBJ1-1; TRBD1 is a possible D gene (5 bases). Germline V gene lookup returns CDR1 SEHNR and CDR2 FQNEAQ (reference sequence). Trimming cost V 7 bases and J 2 bases, with 14 bases left between them. This CDR3 contains 14 residues.

V is TRBV6-6 and J is TRBJ1-2; 9 bases line up with TRBD1. CDR3 length equals 15 residues. Losses at the gene ends were 7 bases for V and 4 bases for J; bases not matched to a gene: 10. In germline, CDR1 is MNHNY, CDR2 SVGAGI (reference sequence). The CDR3 loop is CASTGTGTGPYGYTF. The DNA of the CDR3 is TGTGCCAGCACTGGAACCGGGACAGGGCCCTATGGCTACACCTTC.

CDR3 DNA: TGTGCCAGCAGCTTATTACGGGGAGGCGGAAAACTGTTTTTT. Amino acid sequence: CASSLLRGGGKLFF. The chain carries TRBV7-6 and TRBJ1-4; D remains unclear. In germline, CDR1 is SGHVS, CDR2 FNYEAQ. This CDR3 spans 14 amino acids. The V gene lost 2 bases and the J gene lost 10 bases, with 14 bases spanning the gap.

The rearrangement links TRBV19 to TRBJ2-7; 9 bases match TRBD2. The CDR3 runs 13 residues. CDR1 LNHDA and CDR2 SQIVND come from the germline V gene (reference sequence). The ends lost 3 bases at V and 7 bases at J; junction bases unmatched: 4. CDR3 bases: TGTGCCAGTAGTATTATTAGCGGGAGTGAGCAGTACTTC. Translation gives CASSIISGSEQYF.

The chain combines TRBV6-6 with TRBJ1-4; D ambiguous. V was clipped by 7 bases and J by 5 bases, with 17 bases between them. CDR1 is MNHNY and CDR2 is SVGAGI in the germline V gene (reference sequence). CDR3 length equals 15 residues. CDR3: CASTRGSLSNEKLFF. The CDR3 DNA follows: TGTGCCAGCACCCGCGGGAGTCTTTCAAATGAAAAACTGTTTTTT.

The chain is built from TRBV19 and TRBJ2-1; D is undetermined. Germline-derived CDR1 and CDR2 are LNHDA and SQIVND (reference sequence). V was cut by 2 bases and J by 3 bases, with 11 bases left in between. The CDR3 is 15 residues long. The CDR3 DNA follows: TGTGCCAGTAGTATAAAGGAGCCTATCTACAATGAGCAGTTCTTC. The encoded protein is CASSIKEPIYNEQFF.